A selection of T cell receptor beta chains follows, all from one sample in a study of blood T cell repertoires in COVID-19. This table comes from immunoSEQ multiplex PCR, and its TCRdb copy is limited to in-frame clones, with some not included. The table records nearly 25,000 clones, 75% to 85% of them present only once. Sequenced: peripheral blood. These receptors all stem from a human donor in a cohort sampled during active COVID-19. Both conserved end residues are part of each CDR3.

V gene: TRBV5-6
J gene: TRBJ2-2
CDR3 protein: CASRSSTSGEATGELFF

V gene: TRBV4-2
J gene: TRBJ2-7
CDR3 protein: CASSMGSGSYEQYF

V gene: TRBV7-6
J gene: TRBJ2-1
CDR3 protein: CASSLGQGFSYNEQFF

V gene: TRBV11-2
J gene: TRBJ1-3
CDR3 protein: CASSLGTGTGNTIYF

V gene: TRBV19
J gene: TRBJ2-7
CDR3 protein: CASTTAGTPNQQYF

V gene: TRBV27
J gene: TRBJ2-3
CDR3 protein: CASSLSGIGSDTQYF

V gene: TRBV5-1
J gene: TRBJ2-1
CDR3 protein: CASSLGASGSHNEQFF

V gene: TRBV7-8
J gene: TRBJ2-7
CDR3 protein: CASSLNSGSRPYEQYF

V gene: TRBV14
J gene: TRBJ2-7
CDR3 protein: CASRGWTSGTNEQYF

V gene: TRBV7-2
J gene: TRBJ2-7
CDR3 protein: CASSLSPRGEQYF

V gene: TRBV11-3
J gene: TRBJ2-7
CDR3 protein: CASSLEGQGPYEQYF

V gene: TRBV19
J gene: TRBJ2-1
CDR3 protein: CASSTGLAGGREQFF

V gene: TRBV7-9
J gene: TRBJ1-2
CDR3 protein: CASSPGGDYGYTF

V gene: TRBV12-3/TRBV12-4
J gene: TRBJ2-1
CDR3 protein: CASRDSSPKQFF

V gene: TRBV5-1
J gene: TRBJ2-7
CDR3 protein: CASSLGDSGFYEQYF

V gene: TRBV4-2
J gene: TRBJ1-1
CDR3 protein: CASSQGVNTEAFF

V gene: TRBV28
J gene: TRBJ1-4
CDR3 protein: CASRKAGTRNEKLFF

V gene: TRBV9
J gene: TRBJ2-1
CDR3 protein: CASSVDSGRYNEQFF

V gene: TRBV5-4
J gene: TRBJ2-7
CDR3 protein: CASSQRSPPYEQYF

V gene: TRBV9
J gene: TRBJ2-7
CDR3 protein: CASSVAGTGDYEQYF

V gene: TRBV7-2
J gene: TRBJ1-6
CDR3 protein: CASKDSFSYNSPLHF

V gene: TRBV7-2
J gene: TRBJ2-7
CDR3 protein: CASSVTGAEQYF

V gene: TRBV7-6
J gene: TRBJ1-1
CDR3 protein: CASRPQAGGTEAFF

V gene: TRBV5-6
J gene: TRBJ2-4
CDR3 protein: CASSRRTGLNIQYF

V gene: TRBV5-4
J gene: TRBJ2-1
CDR3 protein: CASSLAGLAGVSNEQFF

V gene: TRBV6-4
J gene: TRBJ2-1
CDR3 protein: CASSDSMPVKSSYNEQFF

V gene: TRBV6-1
J gene: TRBJ2-5
CDR3 protein: CASSEGPWDRGETQYF

V gene: TRBV18
J gene: TRBJ1-1
CDR3 protein: CASSWDRSSTEAFF

V gene: TRBV30
J gene: TRBJ1-6
CDR3 protein: CAWSKGTDNSPLHF

V gene: TRBV28
J gene: TRBJ2-7
CDR3 protein: CASRVGPRGGTTYEQYF

V gene: TRBV29-1
J gene: TRBJ2-5
CDR3 protein: CSVEPGETQYF

V gene: TRBV3-1/TRBV3-2
J gene: TRBJ2-7
CDR3 protein: CASSQAQGRSEQYF

V gene: TRBV28
J gene: TRBJ2-5
CDR3 protein: CASSYGDRAPETQYF

V gene: TRBV24-1
J gene: TRBJ2-3
CDR3 protein: CATSARTRERDTQYF

V gene: TRBV27
J gene: TRBJ2-2
CDR3 protein: CASSRVITNTGELFF

V gene: TRBV18
J gene: TRBJ2-1
CDR3 protein: CASSPQTGHNEQFF

V gene: TRBV6-4
J gene: TRBJ2-3
CDR3 protein: CASSDGTSGTDTQYF

V gene: TRBV18
J gene: TRBJ2-7
CDR3 protein: CASSPPGLAGGSYEQYF

V gene: TRBV20-1
J gene: TRBJ1-1
CDR3 protein: CSASTPDSYTEAFF

V gene: TRBV11-3
J gene: TRBJ2-2
CDR3 protein: CASSYRGQGTGELFF

V gene: TRBV18
J gene: TRBJ1-2
CDR3 protein: CASSPSDTRGYTF

V gene: TRBV5-1
J gene: TRBJ1-4
CDR3 protein: CASSYTVEEKLFF

V gene: TRBV29-1
J gene: TRBJ1-2
CDR3 protein: CSVGGTGFGYTF

V gene: TRBV19
J gene: TRBJ1-2
CDR3 protein: CASSSPRQGAYGYTF

V gene: TRBV6-5
J gene: TRBJ2-7
CDR3 protein: CASRRGQVSEQYF

V gene: TRBV18
J gene: TRBJ1-1
CDR3 protein: CASSPESLGATEAFF

V gene: TRBV18
J gene: TRBJ1-2
CDR3 protein: CASSPTETGSVNYGYTF

V gene: TRBV5-1
J gene: TRBJ2-1
CDR3 protein: CASSLDRNNEQFF

V gene: TRBV6-5
J gene: TRBJ1-1
CDR3 protein: CASRAELRESGRIF

V gene: TRBV15
J gene: TRBJ1-1
CDR3 protein: CATSREVGGAFF

V gene: TRBV19
J gene: TRBJ1-1
CDR3 protein: CASSIIPRLKMNTEAFF

V gene: TRBV6-5
J gene: TRBJ2-7
CDR3 protein: CASSTGNRVQYF

V gene: TRBV5-5
J gene: TRBJ1-5
CDR3 protein: CASSSDRGAVRGNQPQHF

V gene: TRBV6-5
J gene: TRBJ2-7
CDR3 protein: CASSGTGTGEQYF

V gene: TRBV30
J gene: TRBJ1-5
CDR3 protein: CAWSGTFNQPQHF